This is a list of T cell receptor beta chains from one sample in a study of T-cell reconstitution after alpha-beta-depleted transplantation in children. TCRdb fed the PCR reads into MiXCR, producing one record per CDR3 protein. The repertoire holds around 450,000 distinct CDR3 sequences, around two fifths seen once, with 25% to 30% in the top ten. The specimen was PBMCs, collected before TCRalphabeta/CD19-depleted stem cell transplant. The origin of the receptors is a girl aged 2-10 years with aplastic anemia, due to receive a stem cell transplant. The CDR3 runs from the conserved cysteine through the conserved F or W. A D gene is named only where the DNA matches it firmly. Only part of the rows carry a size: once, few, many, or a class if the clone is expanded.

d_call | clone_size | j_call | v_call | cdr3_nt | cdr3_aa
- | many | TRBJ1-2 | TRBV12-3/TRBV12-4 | TGTGCCAGCACCTTGCAGGTCTGGGGTGGCTACACCTTC | CASTLQVWGGYTF
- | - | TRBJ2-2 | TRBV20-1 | TGCAGTGCTAGGGTTCGAAATGCCGCGGGGGAGCTGTTTTTT | CSARVRNAAGELFF
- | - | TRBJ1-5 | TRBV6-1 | TGTGCCAGCAGCTCAGACAGTGCAAATCAGCCCCAGCATTTT | CASSSDSANQPQHF
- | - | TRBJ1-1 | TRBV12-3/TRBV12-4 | TGTGCCAGCAGTCCTCACTCCGGGTTGAACACTGAAGCTTTCTTT | CASSPHSGLNTEAFF
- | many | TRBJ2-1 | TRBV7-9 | TGTGCCAGCAGCCCCAAGGGGGGGAATGAGCAGTTCTTC | CASSPKGGNEQFF
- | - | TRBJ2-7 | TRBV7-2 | TGTGCCAGCAGCGCCTTTTCCTACGAGCAGTACTTC | CASSAFSYEQYF
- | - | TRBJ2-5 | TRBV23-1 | TGCGCCAGCAGACACCGACAGTTCCAAGAGACCCAGTACTTC | CASRHRQFQETQYF
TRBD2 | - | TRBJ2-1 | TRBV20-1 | TGCAGTGCCAAGACTAGCGGGAGGAGGAATGAGCAGTTCTTC | CSAKTSGRRNEQFF
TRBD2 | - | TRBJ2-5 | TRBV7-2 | TGTGCCAGCAGCCCTAACCAGAATAGCGGGGTTGAAGAGACCCAGTACTTC | CASSPNQNSGVEETQYF
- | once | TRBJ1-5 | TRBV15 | TGTGCCACCAGTGCTGACCCGTATAGCAATCAGCCCCAGCATTTT | CATSADPYSNQPQHF
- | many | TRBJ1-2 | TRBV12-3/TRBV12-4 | TGTGCCAGCAGTTTTGGTTCGGGGGTTGGCTACACCTTC | CASSFGSGVGYTF
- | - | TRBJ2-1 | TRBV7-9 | TGTGCCAGCAGCCCTGCGGGGATTAACAATGAGCAGTTCTTC | CASSPAGINNEQFF
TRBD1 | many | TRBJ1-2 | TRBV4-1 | TGCGCCAGCAGCCACGACTCGGTACAGGGGTACTATGGCTACACCTTC | CASSHDSVQGYYGYTF
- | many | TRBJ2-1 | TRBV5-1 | TGCGCCAGCAGCCCCCTAGCAGGGCGGTTCTTC | CASSPLAGRFF
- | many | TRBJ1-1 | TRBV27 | TGTGCCAGCAGGGTTTTCGGGCAGCCTGAAGCTTTCTTT | CASRVFGQPEAFF
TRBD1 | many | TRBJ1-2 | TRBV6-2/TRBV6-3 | TGTGCCAGCAGTTACTCCCCGGACAGGGCCTATGGCTACACCTTC | CASSYSPDRAYGYTF
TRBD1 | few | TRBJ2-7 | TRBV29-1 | TGCAGCGTGGCCCTCGGGACAGGTCGGGCCCCGGGACTGGGGCAGTACTTC | CSVALGTGRAPGLGQYF
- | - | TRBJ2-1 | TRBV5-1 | TGCGCCAGCAGCTTGAACCTCGGTGTCAATGAGCAGTTCTTC | CASSLNLGVNEQFF
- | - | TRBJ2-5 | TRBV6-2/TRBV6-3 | TGTGCCAGCAGCCCTGACAAGGGAGAGACCCAGTACTTC | CASSPDKGETQYF
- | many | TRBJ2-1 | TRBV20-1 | TGCAGTGTCCAGCGGATAACCTACAATGAGCAGTTCTTC | CSVQRITYNEQFF
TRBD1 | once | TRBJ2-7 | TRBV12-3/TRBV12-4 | TGTGCCAGCAGTTCCTTAGGGGGACAGGCCGACTACGAGCAGTACTTC | CASSSLGGQADYEQYF
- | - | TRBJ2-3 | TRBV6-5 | TGTGCCAGCAGTTACTTTCAGGGCATGAGCACAGATACGCAGTATTTT | CASSYFQGMSTDTQYF
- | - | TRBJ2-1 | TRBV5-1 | TGCGCCAGCAGCTCGGGACTCCGGGATTTCTACAATGAGCAGTTCTTC | CASSSGLRDFYNEQFF
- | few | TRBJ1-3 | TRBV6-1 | TGTGCCAGCAGCAGTAAGGGTATTGGAAACACCATATATTTT | CASSSKGIGNTIYF
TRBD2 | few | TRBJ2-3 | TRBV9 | TGTGCCAGCAGCGTAGTGGGGACTAGCGGCACAGATACCCAGTATTTT | CASSVVGTSGTDTQYF
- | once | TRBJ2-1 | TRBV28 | TGTGCCAGCAGTTTAAATGGGCTGAATGAGCAGTTCTTC | CASSLNGLNEQFF
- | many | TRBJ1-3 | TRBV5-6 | TGTGCCAGCAGCTTTCGGGCCAGCTCTGGAAACACCATATATTTT | CASSFRASSGNTIYF
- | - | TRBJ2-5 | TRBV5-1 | TGCGCCAGCAGCTTTGGGGGTAGCGTTTCGCAAGAGACCCAGTACTTC | CASSFGGSVSQETQYF
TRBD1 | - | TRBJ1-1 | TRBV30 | TGTGCCTGGAGTGTATGGGACAGGTTGGCTTTCTTT | CAWSVWDRLAFF
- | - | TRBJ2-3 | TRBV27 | TGTGCCAGCACCCACCGTCCGGCGACAGATACGCAGTATTTT | CASTHRPATDTQYF
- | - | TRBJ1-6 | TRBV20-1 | TGCAGTGCACCGACGACCGCCCTTAATTCACCCCTCCACTTT | CSAPTTALNSPLHF
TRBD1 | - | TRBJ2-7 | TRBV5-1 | TGCGCCAGCAGCGCAGATCGGGACAGGGCTCTACAGTACTTC | CASSADRDRALQYF